The entry below gives a single TCR beta chain sequence along with its context. The target of this receptor is not known. Base qualities were left out, and no much larger clone turns up one base away. Reading the germline V gene gives CDR1 SGDLS and CDR2 YYNGEE. Including the terminal cysteine and phenylalanine, the CDR3 comprises 16 residues. Solely the CDR3 DNA is kept, with 48 bases framed from the first base. The V and J ends are trimmed by 2 bases and 4 bases, leaving 15 bases between them. The data were taken from a study of blood T cell repertoires in COVID-19 (dated by TCRdb to about 2020). Regarding the research as a whole: Samples from collaborators originated in the United States, Italy and Spain and spanned both the acute and convalescent phases of COVID-19. The prospective study material was composed of cDNA or gDNA derived from T cells, B-cell-depleted T cells, or PBMCs. Subjects who had been exposed to COVID-19, were actively infected with it, or had recovered from it provided the deeply sampled blood TCRbeta repertoires that made up the dataset. A freely available public database, intended as a resource for researchers studying the immune response to SARS-CoV-2, is where the repertoires were released. The samples were drawn from two sources: the first 160 participants of the ongoing ImmuneRACE study, and 950 to 1,500 subjects contributed by 6 global collaborators. A de-identified subject ID, COVID-19 status, age in years and sex were almost always included in the sample metadata. Where HLA class I and class II types were available, the types were taken from metadata supplied by the sample provider, not from assay-based typing. Paper-wide results and their limitations: The amount of clinical and demographic metadata varied by source and participant and was provided uncurated.

At one collaborating source in Seattle, patients were enrolled during active infection and were followed longitudinally through the course of disease. Whole blood was collected in K2EDTA tubes by collaborating institutions according to the institutions' own protocols. For TCRbeta analysis, collaborators shipped samples as frozen whole blood, isolated PBMCs, or DNA extracted from either of those sample types. The immunoSEQ Assay, a bias-controlled multiplex PCR, was used to amplify TCRbeta CDR3 regions from genomic DNA. As for how the authors treated the data: The number of nucleated cells in each sample was estimated from the amplification of reference gene primers within the assay. Sequence reads were collapsed and filtered to measure the absolute abundance of every unique TCRbeta CDR3 rearrangement. Productive Simpson clonality was computed per sample as the square root of Simpson's diversity index over productive rearrangements. The source is immuneACCESS, and TCRdb retained only in-frame sequences with V and J called. Part of the clones is not carried over; for the studies checked, unresolved V genes explain less than half of this, and the remainder is unexplained. V, J and clone size derive from that table, while D and trimming were established from the DNA sequence. Recorded for this sample are about 330,000 clones; roughly 87% of them occurred a single time. The ten most abundant clones make up around 10% of the sample.

The chain couples TRBV9 to TRBJ2-2; no confident D gene assignment can be made. This receptor was taken from a man between 25 and 39 years old with COVID-19, enrolled during active disease. Sequenced: peripheral blood. CDR3 reads: CASSVHRFVGTGELFF. The DNA sequence follows: TGTGCCAGCAGCGTCCACAGATTTGTGGGCACCGGGGAGCTGTTTTTT.